The 22 T cell receptor beta chains below were found in one sample sequenced in a study of T-cell reconstitution after alpha-beta-depleted transplantation in children. For TCRbeta, the library was prepared with unique molecular identifiers. Via MiXCR, TCRdb re-called the PCR reads, giving one row per CDR3 protein. The sample yields roughly 400,000 distinct CDR3 sequences, about a fifth seen once. Sequenced here: PBMCs from the stem cell graft donor, sampled from the stem cell graft. All receptors come from a human donor who donated a stem cell graft to a child with acute myeloid leukemia.

This clonotype has only a few counts. The rearrangement joins TRBV4-2 to TRBJ2-3, with 9 nucleotides matching TRBD2. Germline trimming cut 3 bases from V and 2 bases from J; bases unmatched to any gene: 6. CDR3 length: 16 amino acids. Per the germline V gene, CDR1 is LGHNA and CDR2 is YNFKEQ. The CDR3 reads CASSHRTSEVTDTQYF. In nucleotides, the CDR3 is TGTGCCAGCAGCCATAGGACTAGCGAGGTCACAGATACGCAGTATTTT.

V gene TRBV12-3 or TRBV12-4 combines with J gene TRBJ2-2; no definite D call. The CDR3 has 14 residues. Trimming took off 3 bases at V and 1 base at J, with 6 bases between the two ends. The CDR3 here is CASSLARNTGELFF. CDR3 coding DNA: TGTGCCAGCAGTTTGGCCAGGAACACCGGGGAGCTGTTTTTT.

This clonotype has only a few counts. The V gene is TRBV5-1, the J gene TRBJ2-3; no clear D. The CDR3 extends over 13 amino acids. The V gene's germline CDR1 is SGHRS and CDR2 YFSETQ. V lost 4 bases, J lost 2 bases, and 8 bases lay in between. CDR3 loop: CASSPRNTDTQYF. As DNA, the CDR3 is TGCGCCAGCAGCCCCCGGAACACAGATACGCAGTATTTT. The full variable domain, rest sourced from reference TRBV5-1 and TRBJ2-3, is KAGVTQTPRYLIKTRGQQVTLSCSPISGHRSVSWYQQTPGQGLQFLFEYFSETQRNKGNFPGRFSGRQFSNSRSEMNVSTLELGDSALYLCASSPRNTDTQYFGPGTRLTVL.

This clonotype was observed a few times. The gene calls are TRBV6-5 and TRBJ2-1; D gene unclear. Germline assignment: CDR1 MNHEY and CDR2 SVGAGI. Trimming pared 8 bases from V and 3 bases from J, leaving 14 bases between. CDR3 length: 14 amino acids. CDR3 DNA sequence: TGTGCCAGCTCCCCCGGGCCCGTCTACAATGAGCAGTTCTTC. It codes for CASSPGPVYNEQFF.

The rearrangement uses TRBV29-1 and TRBJ2-7; 7 bases align to TRBD1. The CDR3 spans 13 residues. V gave up 6 bases and J gave up 0 bases; unmatched junction bases: 5. Germline V gene sequence: CDR1 SQVTM, CDR2 ANQGSEA. CDR3 amino acids: CSVGRQGSYEQYF. In DNA form, the CDR3 reads TGCAGCGTGGGCAGACAGGGCTCCTACGAGCAGTACTTC.

The rearrangement uses TRBV6-2 or TRBV6-3 and TRBJ2-7; D gene uncertain. Germline V lookup: CDR1 MNHEY, CDR2 SVGEGT. This CDR3 region has 13 residues. V was trimmed by 0 bases and J by 9 bases, leaving 12 bases between them. Here the CDR3 reads CASSYSGGPVQYF. The CDR3 coding sequence is TGTGCCAGCAGTTACTCGGGCGGTCCGGTGCAGTACTTC.

This clonotype was counted a few times. CDR3 in DNA: TGTGCCAGCAGTAACCTAGGGAGCCAGCGGGACAATGAGCAGTTCTTC. Its protein product is CASSNLGSQRDNEQFF. The chain employs TRBV2 and TRBJ2-1; possible D gene TRBD2, 6 bases. The germline V gene has CDR1 SNHLY and CDR2 FYNNEI. This CDR3 contains 16 residues. Trimming took 5 bases from V and 5 from J, leaving 19 bases between them.

Here the CDR3 reads CASSLAPAGGGETQYF. CDR3 DNA sequence: TGCGCCAGCAGCTTGGCCCCTGCGGGAGGTGGAGAGACCCAGTACTTC. The chain is built from TRBV5-1 and TRBJ2-5, with 8 bases matching TRBD2. This CDR3 has 16 residues. J lost 4 bases, V lost 0 bases, and 8 bases had no gene match. Germline CDR1 reads SGHRS; CDR2 reads YFSETQ.

The rearrangement joins TRBV15 to TRBJ2-7; 9 bases map to TRBD2. V trimming: 3 bases; J trimming: 3 bases; junction bases outside the gene matches: 9. This CDR3 comprises 16 residues. The germline V gene encodes CDR1 LNHNV and CDR2 YYDKDF (reference sequence). The CDR3 sequence: CATSRVSGRILYEQYF. The CDR3 DNA sequence: TGTGCCACCAGCAGGGTGAGCGGGAGGATCCTCTACGAGCAGTACTTC. The variable domain in full, completed from reference TRBV15 and TRBJ2-7, reads DAMVIQNPRYQVTQFGKPVTLSCSQTLNHNVMYWYQQKSSQAPKLLFHYYDKDFNNEADTPDNFQSRRPNTSFCFLDIRSPGLGDTAMYLCATSRVSGRILYEQYFGPGTRLTVT.

The chain employs TRBV5-1 and TRBJ1-1; the match to TRBD1 covers 7 bases. The germline V gene has CDR1 SGHRS and CDR2 YFSETQ. V dropped 4 bases and J dropped 0; count of bases not matched to a gene: 6. The CDR3 totals 15 residues. This chain's CDR3 is CASSPTGALNTEAFF. CDR3 DNA: TGCGCCAGCAGCCCCACAGGGGCATTGAACACTGAAGCTTTCTTT. Combining the CDR3 with reference TRBV5-1 and TRBJ1-1 gives the whole variable domain KAGVTQTPRYLIKTRGQQVTLSCSPISGHRSVSWYQQTPGQGLQFLFEYFSETQRNKGNFPGRFSGRQFSNSRSEMNVSTLELGDSALYLCASSPTGALNTEAFFGQGTRLTVV.

V and J are TRBV12-3 or TRBV12-4 and TRBJ2-2; no definite D call. The CDR3 spans 17 residues. Trimming stripped 5 bases from V and 0 bases from J, with 16 bases between. The CDR3 coding sequence is TGTGCCAGCAGTCCTGTTCGGGTCCCAACGAACACCGGGGAGCTGTTTTTT. Its translation: CASSPVRVPTNTGELFF.

The chain links TRBV7-9 to TRBJ2-7; D possibly matches TRBD1 or TRBD2 (5 bases each). Trimming took 6 bases from V and 4 from J, leaving 22 bases between them. Germline CDR1 is SEHNR and CDR2 is FQNEAQ (reference sequence). There are 16 residues in the CDR3. In DNA, the CDR3 is TGTGCCAGCAGTCCGGGTGACGGGATGGGGCAATACGAGCAGTACTTC. Amino acid sequence: CASSPGDGMGQYEQYF.

This clonotype was seen many times. V gene TRBV6-5 combines with J gene TRBJ1-1; TRBD1 might be the D (5 bases). V shed 2 bases and J shed 4 bases, with 11 bases lying between them. This CDR3 contains 14 residues. Germline V lookup: CDR1 MNHEY, CDR2 SVGAGI. The CDR3 DNA reads TGTGCCAGCAGTTACAGGGGCCCGGGCACTGAAGCTTTCTTT. Its protein product is CASSYRGPGTEAFF.

This clonotype occurred a few times. V gene TRBV12-3 or TRBV12-4 combines with J gene TRBJ2-7; a weak D match, TRBD2 (5 bases). The CDR3 is 12 residues long. Trimming took 5 bases from V and 4 from J, leaving 9 bases between them. In DNA, the CDR3 is TGTGCCAGCAGTATACGGGGATACGAGCAGTACTTC. Amino acids: CASSIRGYEQYF.

This clonotype has only one observation. This chain connects TRBV25-1 to TRBJ2-7; TRBD2 matches 12 bases. The germline V gene has CDR1 MGHDK and CDR2 SYGVNS. V shed 9 bases, J shed 1 base, and the junction held 4 bases outside the gene matches. The CDR3 extends over 14 amino acids. CDR3 loop: CASRTSGTSYEQYF. The CDR3 DNA reads as TGTGCCAGTAGGACTAGCGGGACATCCTACGAGCAGTACTTC.

The sample holds a few counts of this clonotype. The CDR3 region has the DNA TGTGCCAGCTCATATAGCGGGAGGGCCGGCGGTGAGCAGTTCTTC. Its protein product is CASSYSGRAGGEQFF. The chain joins TRBV12-3 or TRBV12-4 to TRBJ2-1; 11 bases map to TRBD2. There are 15 residues in the CDR3. With 8 bases clipped from V and 9 bases from J, the junction kept 12 bases outside the gene matches.

This clonotype showed up many times. The chain recombines TRBV20-1 with TRBJ2-3; 13 nucleotides agree with TRBD2. This CDR3 region has 14 residues. The junction had 2 bases not matched to a gene; V was cut back by 5 bases and J by 3 bases. Germline V gene data show CDR1 as DFQATT and CDR2 as SNEGSKA (reference sequence). The CDR3 DNA reads as TGCAGTGCTCCGACTAGCGGGAGGACAGATACGCAGTATTTT. Translation: CSAPTSGRTDTQYF.

A few counts support this clonotype. The genes are TRBV5-1 and TRBJ2-7; 11 bases match TRBD2. Trimming took 1 base from V and 2 from J; bases not matched to a gene: 5. Germline V gives CDR1 SGHRS, CDR2 YFSETQ. CDR3 length: 16 amino acids. The CDR3 sequence: CASSLRGLAETYEQYF. CDR3 sequence (DNA): TGCGCCAGCAGCTTGAGGGGACTAGCGGAGACCTACGAGCAGTACTTC.

This clonotype was detected ten times or more. This rearrangement joins TRBV20-1 to TRBJ2-1, with a possible D match to TRBD2 (5 bases). V lost 6 bases, J lost 3 bases, and 15 bases lay in between. Germline V gene data show CDR1 as DFQATT and CDR2 as SNEGSKA (reference sequence). The CDR3 covers 14 residues. The CDR3 DNA is TGCAGTGCCCCCGCCGGACTGGGCTACAATGAGCAGTTCTTC. Residues: CSAPAGLGYNEQFF.

This clonotype was observed at least ten times. The rearrangement uses TRBV12-3 or TRBV12-4 and TRBJ2-3; D gene ambiguous. CDR3 length: 11 residues. Trimming removed 6 bases at V and 6 bases at J, with 7 bases between. The DNA for the CDR3 is TGTGCCAGCAGCATACGTGATACGCAGTATTTT. Translation gives CASSIRDTQYF.

This CDR3 reads CASSASGTPTGELFF. DNA of the CDR3: TGTGCCAGCAGCGCATCCGGGACACCAACCGGGGAGCTGTTTTTT. The V gene is TRBV7-9, the J gene TRBJ2-2; weak D call: TRBD1 (6 bases). The CDR3 runs to 15 residues. V was pared by 5 bases and J by 5 bases, with 15 bases between. CDR1 is SEHNR and CDR2 is FQNEAQ in the germline V gene (reference sequence). Combining the CDR3 with reference TRBV7-9 and TRBJ2-2 gives the whole variable domain DTGVSQNPRHKITKRGQNVTFRCDPISEHNRLYWYRQTLGQGPEFLTYFQNEAQLEKSRLLSDRFSAERPKGSFSTLEIQRTEQGDSAMYLCASSASGTPTGELFFGEGSRLTVL.

The rearrangement joins TRBV7-9 to TRBJ2-3; D ambiguous. Germline CDR1 SEHNR, CDR2 FQNEAQ (reference sequence). The CDR3 has 14 residues. Trimming removed 2 bases from V and 3 bases from J, with 9 bases in between. The DNA of the CDR3 is TGTGCCAGCAGCTTACCCGACGTGACAGATACGCAGTATTTT. Translation: CASSLPDVTDTQYF. The complete variable domain, with remaining parts taken from reference TRBV7-9 and TRBJ2-3, reads DTGVSQNPRHKITKRGQNVTFRCDPISEHNRLYWYRQTLGQGPEFLTYFQNEAQLEKSRLLSDRFSAERPKGSFSTLEIQRTEQGDSAMYLCASSLPDVTDTQYFGPGTRLTVL.